This T cell receptor beta chain was sequenced in a study of blood T cell repertoires in COVID-19. As for the study in general: Acute-phase and convalescent COVID-19 samples originated in the United States, Italy and Spain.

CDR3 length equals 15 residues. V lost 8 bases, J lost 1 base, and 11 bases stayed unmatched. Germline CDR1 SQVTM, CDR2 ANQGSEA. This table comes from immunoSEQ multiplex PCR, and its TCRdb copy is limited to in-frame clones, with some not included. Among around 250,000 clones listed, roughly 80% were seen once. The source of this sequence is a man aged 40-50 years who had been exposed to COVID-19. The chain employs TRBV29-1 and TRBJ2-5; 9 bases fit TRBD2. What was sequenced was PBMCs or T cells enriched from blood (not recorded which). CDR3 amino acids: CSLFGSGLAQETQYF. The CDR3 DNA follows: TGCAGCCTATTTGGGTCGGGACTAGCCCAAGAGACCCAGTACTTC.